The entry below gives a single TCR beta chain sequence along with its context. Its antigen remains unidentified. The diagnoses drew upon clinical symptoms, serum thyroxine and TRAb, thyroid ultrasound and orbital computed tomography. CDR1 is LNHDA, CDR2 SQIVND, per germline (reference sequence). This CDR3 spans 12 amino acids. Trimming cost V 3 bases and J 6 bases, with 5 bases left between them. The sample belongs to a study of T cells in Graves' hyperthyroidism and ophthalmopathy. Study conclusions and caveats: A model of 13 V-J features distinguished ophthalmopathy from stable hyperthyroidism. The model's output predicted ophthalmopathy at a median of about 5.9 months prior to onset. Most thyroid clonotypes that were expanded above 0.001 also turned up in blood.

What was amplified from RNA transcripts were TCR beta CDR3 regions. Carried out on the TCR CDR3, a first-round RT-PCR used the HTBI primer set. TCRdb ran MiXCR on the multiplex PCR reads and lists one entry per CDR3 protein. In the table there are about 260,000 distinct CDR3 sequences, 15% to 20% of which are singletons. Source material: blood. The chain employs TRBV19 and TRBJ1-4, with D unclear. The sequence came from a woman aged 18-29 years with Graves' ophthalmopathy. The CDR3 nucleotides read TGTGCCAGTAGTATGACGGATGAAAAACTGTTTTTT. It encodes CASSMTDEKLFF.